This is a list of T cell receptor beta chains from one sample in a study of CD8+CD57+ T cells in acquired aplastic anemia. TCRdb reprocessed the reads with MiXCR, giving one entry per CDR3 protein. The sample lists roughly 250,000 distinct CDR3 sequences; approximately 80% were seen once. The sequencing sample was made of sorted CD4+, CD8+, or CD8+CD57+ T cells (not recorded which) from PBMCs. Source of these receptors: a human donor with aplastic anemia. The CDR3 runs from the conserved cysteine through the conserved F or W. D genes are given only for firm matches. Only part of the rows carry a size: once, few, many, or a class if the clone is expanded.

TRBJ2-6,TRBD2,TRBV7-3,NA,TGTGCCAGCAGTTCTAGCGGGAGTTGGGGAGAGACCCACCTGACTTTC,CASSSSGSWGETHLTF
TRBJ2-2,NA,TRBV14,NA,TGTGCCAGCAGCCAAGCGGTTGGTACCGGGGAGCTGTTTTTT,CASSQAVGTGELFF
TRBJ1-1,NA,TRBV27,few,TGTGCCAGCAGTTTATCGAGGGGGAACACTGAAGCTTTCTTT,CASSLSRGNTEAFF
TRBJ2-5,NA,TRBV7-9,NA,TGTGCCAGCAGCATAGCCAGCGGTCACGAGACGCAGTACTTC,CASSIASGHETQYF
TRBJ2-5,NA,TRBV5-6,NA,TGTGCCAGCAACGTGGAGAGGGAGACCCAGTACTTC,CASNVERETQYF
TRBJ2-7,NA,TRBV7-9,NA,TGTGCCAGCAGCTTGGGGGGCAGCTACGGTGCCAACGTGCAGTACTTC,CASSLGGSYGANVQYF
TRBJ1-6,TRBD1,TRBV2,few,TGTGCCAGCCTTGCCAGGGGGAATTCACCCCTCCACTTT,CASLARGNSPLHF
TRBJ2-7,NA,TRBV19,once,TGTGCCAGTAGTTTCACAGGCGAGGACTACAAGCAGTACTTC,CASSFTGEDYKQYF
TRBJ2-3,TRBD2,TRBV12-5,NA,TGTGCTAGTGGTTTGGCCGACGCCCGAGCGGGAGGTTTAACAGATACGCAGTATTTT,CASGLADARAGGLTDTQYF
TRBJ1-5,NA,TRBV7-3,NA,TGTGCCAGCAGCTTAGGGGCAGGCTATGGCTACACGCTCCAGCATTTT,CASSLGAGYGYTLQHF
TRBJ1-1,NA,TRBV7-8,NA,TGTGCCAGCAGCGGGATTGGCTACACTGAAGCTTTCTTT,CASSGIGYTEAFF
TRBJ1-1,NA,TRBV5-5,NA,TGTGCCAGCAGCCCCTGGGGGGGGGATACTGAAGCTTTCTTT,CASSPWGGDTEAFF
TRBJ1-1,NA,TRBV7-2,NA,TGTGCCAGCAGCTCGGGTCGGAGGGGGAAGACTGAAGCTTTCTTT,CASSSGRRGKTEAFF
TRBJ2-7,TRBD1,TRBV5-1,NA,TGCGCCAGCAGTGGACAGGGCGACGAGCAGTACTTC,CASSGQGDEQYF
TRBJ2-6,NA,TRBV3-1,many,TGTGCCAGCAATGAGAACTCTGGGGCCAACGTCCTGACTTTC,CASNENSGANVLTF
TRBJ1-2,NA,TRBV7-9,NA,TGTGCCAGCAGCTTATCGACAGGCGATTATGGTGGCTACACCTTC,CASSLSTGDYGGYTF
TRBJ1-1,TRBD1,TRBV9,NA,TGTGCCAGCAGCGTGGGGGACAGACAGAGCGGTGACACTTTCTTT,CASSVGDRQSGDTFF
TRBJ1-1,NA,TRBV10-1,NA,TGCGCCAGCAGCCGCGACCGTCGGGGAACTGAAGCTTTCTTT,CASSRDRRGTEAFF
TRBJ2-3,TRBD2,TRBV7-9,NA,TGTGCCAGCAAGTTACTAGCGGGAGCGTACACCGGGGAGTTT,CASKLLAGAYTGEF
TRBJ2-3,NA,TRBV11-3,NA,TGTGCCAGCAGGGTCGTACAGAGAGATACGCAGTATTTT,CASRVVQRDTQYF
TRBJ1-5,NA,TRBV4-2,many,TGTGCCAGCAGCCAAGATCCGGGGCAACATCAGCCCCAGCATTTT,CASSQDPGQHQPQHF
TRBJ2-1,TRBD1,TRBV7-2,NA,TGTGCCAGCAGCGGGACAGGGTACGGGACAGATACGCAGTTCTTC,CASSGTGYGTDTQFF
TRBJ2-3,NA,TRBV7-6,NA,TGTGCCAGCAGCTTGGACGCCGAGTCACCCCTCCACTTTTTT,CASSLDAESPLHFF
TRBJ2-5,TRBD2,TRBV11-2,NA,TGTGCCACCAGTACTAGCGGGACTCAAGAGACCCAGTACTTC,CATSTSGTQETQYF
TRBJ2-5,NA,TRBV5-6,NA,TGTGCCAGCAGCTTGTGGGAGGCCGAGACCCAGTACTTC,CASSLWEAETQYF